Following are 9 T cell receptor beta chains from one sample sequenced in a study of blood T cell repertoires in COVID-19. Only in-frame clones appear in the TCRdb table, and some are missing; sequencing was by immunoSEQ multiplex PCR. The table lists 130,000 to 150,000 clones, approximately 80% of them singletons, with 4.8% in the top ten. Specimen: peripheral blood. The receptors originated from a human donor in a cohort sampled during active COVID-19.

The V call is TRBV7-2, the J call TRBJ1-2; the match to TRBD1 covers 9 bases. CDR1 and CDR2 from the germline V gene are SGHTA and FQGNSA. The CDR3 has 14 amino acids. J gave up 8 bases and V 5 bases, and 9 bases lay outside the gene matches. The CDR3: CASSPPGTGHGYTF. The CDR3, as DNA: TGTGCCAGCAGCCCCCCCGGGACAGGGCACGGCTACACCTTC.

This chain connects TRBV5-1 to TRBJ1-4, with unresolved D. V dropped 0 bases and J dropped 5 bases, with 8 bases sitting between them. The CDR3 spans 14 residues. From germline, CDR1 is SGHRS and CDR2 YFSETQ. Here the CDR3 reads CASSLERGNEKLFF. CDR3 DNA: TGCGCCAGCAGCTTGGAACGGGGAAATGAAAAACTGTTTTTT.

The chain employs TRBV30 and TRBJ2-7; TRBD1 agrees at 9 bases. There are 13 residues in the CDR3. CDR1 is GTSNPN and CDR2 is SVGIG in the germline V gene (reference sequence). The J segment lost 4 bases and the V segment lost 5 bases, leaving 6 bases of the junction unmatched. The CDR3 DNA follows: TGTGCCTGGGAGACAGGGGGAGGGTACGAGCAGTACTTC. Encoded protein: CAWETGGGYEQYF.

The chain is built from TRBV11-2 and TRBJ2-7; D gene uncertain. This CDR3 has 12 amino acids. The V end was cut by 5 bases, the J end by 2 bases, with 7 bases between. Per germline, CDR1 SGHAT and CDR2 FQNNGV. DNA of the CDR3: TGTGCCAGCAGCCCAACAGCCTACGAGCAGTACTTC. Amino acid sequence: CASSPTAYEQYF.

The J gene is TRBJ2-1, the V gene TRBV5-4, with a tentative D call TRBD2 (6 bases). Germline values: CDR1 SGHNT, CDR2 YYREEE (reference sequence). The CDR3 covers 15 residues. The germline V and J ends were trimmed by 4 bases and 1 base, with 12 bases remaining between them. The CDR3 DNA reads as TGTGCCAGCAGCCGGCGGGGAGGATCCTACAATGAGCAGTTCTTC. This translates into CASSRRGGSYNEQFF.

This clone was observed a few times. The chain combines TRBV19 with TRBJ2-7; 7 bases match TRBD2. The CDR3 is made up of 15 amino acids. Unmatched junction bases numbered 9, after V lost 4 bases and J lost 3 bases. The germline gives CDR1 LNHDA, CDR2 SQIVND (reference sequence). The CDR3 DNA is TGTGCCAGTAGTACCTCAGAAGCGGGGCACTACGAGCAGTACTTC. It codes for CASSTSEAGHYEQYF.

This clone has only a few counts. The rearrangement joins TRBV7-9 to TRBJ2-7; D unclear. The CDR3 spans 15 residues. The germline gives CDR1 SEHNR, CDR2 FQNEAQ (reference sequence). V was cut by 5 bases and J by 0 bases, with 14 bases left in between. Written as DNA, the CDR3 is TGTGCCAGCAGCCCCCCCGGTATTGGCTCCTACGAGCAGTACGTC. Amino acids: CASSPPGIGSYEQYV.

This rearrangement joins TRBV19 to TRBJ2-2, with unresolved D. Trimming took 3 bases from V and 4 from J, leaving 12 bases between them. The CDR3 length is 15 residues. Germline assignment: CDR1 LNHDA and CDR2 SQIVND (reference sequence). The CDR3 region has the DNA TGTGCCAGTAGTATTGGGCAGGTCATCACCGGGGAGCTGTTTTTT. Protein sequence: CASSIGQVITGELFF.

This chain uses TRBV20-1 with TRBJ2-1; D is uncertain. Trimming cost V 6 bases and J 9 bases, with 12 bases left between them. Germline V gene data show CDR1 as DFQATT and CDR2 as SNEGSKA (reference sequence). The CDR3 extends over 11 amino acids. The CDR3 protein is CSAPTFGEQFF. The CDR3 nucleotides read TGCAGTGCCCCTACTTTCGGTGAGCAGTTCTTC.